These 25 T cell receptor beta chains came from one sample sequenced in a study of T cell responses to AZD1222 COVID-19 vaccine. Clones were read by immunoSEQ multiplex PCR, and TCRdb kept only the in-frame ones, dropping some. This table holds under 35,000 clones, over 75% found once. The sequencing here drew on peripheral blood, taken 28 days after the second AZD1222 dose. Source of these receptors: an adult who received the AZD1222 COVID-19 vaccine.

This clone has a single count. V gene TRBV5-4 combines with J gene TRBJ2-1; 16 nucleotides agree with TRBD2. Trimming cost V 3 bases and J 12 bases; bases outside gene matches: 6. Germline CDR1 reads SGHNT; CDR2 reads YYREEE (reference sequence). The CDR3 is 15 amino acids. CDR3 nucleotide sequence: TGTGCCAGCAGCTGGGGACTAGCGGGGGGGAGGTGGCAGTTCTTC. Protein sequence: CASSWGLAGGRWQFF.

The sample holds a few counts of this clone. This chain uses TRBV4-1 with TRBJ2-2; perhaps TRBD2 as D (6 bases). The CDR3 runs 17 residues. Germline CDR1 reads MGHRA; CDR2 reads YSYEKL. V shed 3 bases and J shed 4 bases, with 18 bases lying between them. The DNA for the CDR3 is TGCGCCAGCAGCCAGGGACGACTAGTTGGGGGCACCGGGGAGCTGTTTTTT. Amino acids: CASSQGRLVGGTGELFF.

This clone was recorded only once. CDR3 residues: CASSLSGVREQFF. Written as DNA, the CDR3 is TGTGCCAGCAGCTTAAGCGGGGTTCGTGAGCAGTTCTTC. The gene calls are TRBV11-3 and TRBJ2-1; TRBD2 matches at 7 bases. The CDR3 is 13 amino acids. Per the germline V gene, CDR1 is SGHNT and CDR2 is YENEEA. V lost 2 bases and J lost 9; bases outside the gene matches: 4.

The gene calls are TRBV7-3 and TRBJ1-1; 9 bases are shared with TRBD1. Germline V gene sequence: CDR1 SGHTA, CDR2 FQGTGA. Trimming removed 5 bases from V and 1 base from J; junction bases left unmatched: 8. The CDR3 contains 16 residues. In DNA, the CDR3 is TGTGCCAGCAGCCCAACGGACAGGGGCTGGAACACTGAAGCTTTCTTT. This translates into CASSPTDRGWNTEAFF.

The rearrangement links TRBV5-1 to TRBJ2-7; possible D gene TRBD2, 5 bases. Trimming took 1 base from V and 3 from J, leaving 11 bases between them. The CDR3 is made up of 14 amino acids. CDR1 SGHRS and CDR2 YFSETQ come from the germline V gene. The CDR3 sequence: CASSLTGNSYEQYF. DNA of the CDR3: TGCGCCAGCAGCTTGACGGGGAACAGCTACGAGCAGTACTTC.

The chain joins TRBV27 to TRBJ2-7; 7 nucleotides agree with TRBD1. Germline V gene sequence: CDR1 MNHEY, CDR2 SMNVEV (reference sequence). The CDR3 extends over 13 amino acids. The junction had 8 bases not matched to a gene; V was cut back by 7 bases and J by 5 bases. The CDR3 sequence is CASNRQGVNEQYF. The CDR3 coding sequence is TGTGCCAGCAACAGACAGGGCGTTAACGAGCAGTACTTC.

The chain joins TRBV28 to TRBJ1-1; 7 bases line up with TRBD1. Germline trimming cut 2 bases from V and 4 bases from J; bases unmatched to any gene: 10. The CDR3 loop spans 16 amino acids. The V gene's germline CDR1 is MDHEN and CDR2 SYDVKM. CDR3 sequence reads: CASSLQGGEWGTEAFF. CDR3 DNA sequence: TGTGCCAGCAGTTTACAGGGGGGGGAGTGGGGCACTGAAGCTTTCTTT.

The rearrangement links TRBV3-1 (or the pseudogene TRBV3-2) to TRBJ2-5, with D possibly TRBD2 on 5 matching bases. V lost 0 bases and J 4 bases, leaving 12 bases between the germline ends. Germline lookup yields CDR1 LGHDT and CDR2 YNNKEL (reference sequence). The CDR3 length is 15 residues. CDR3 sequence reads: CASSQDLRGTETQYF. The DNA for the CDR3 is TGTGCCAGCAGCCAAGATCTCCGGGGAACAGAGACCCAGTACTTC.

The chain carries TRBV18 and TRBJ1-5; tentative D call: TRBD1 (6 bases). Germline CDR1 reads KGHSH; CDR2 reads LQKENI. Trimming cost V 5 bases and J 6 bases, with 11 bases left between them. The CDR3 is made up of 13 amino acids. As DNA, the CDR3 is TGTGCCAGCTCAGGACAGAGAGGTCAGCCCCAGCATTTT. It is translated as CASSGQRGQPQHF.

The J gene is TRBJ2-5, the V gene TRBV2; D gene ambiguous. Germline V gives CDR1 SNHLY, CDR2 FYNNEI. The CDR3 totals 13 residues. The V end lost 7 bases, the J end lost 4 bases, and 13 bases lay between the germline ends. The CDR3 DNA is TGTGCCAGCACCCCCAGCCGTATAGAGACCCAGTACTTC. This translates into CASTPSRIETQYF.

J is TRBJ1-1 and V is TRBV18; tentatively, D is TRBD1 (6 bases). From germline, CDR1 is KGHSH and CDR2 LQKENI. Trimming pared 6 bases from V and 4 bases from J, leaving 18 bases between. The CDR3 is 15 amino acids. The CDR3: CASSPRDTTSTEAFF. CDR3 DNA sequence: TGTGCCAGCTCCCCCCGGGACACAACGAGCACTGAAGCTTTCTTT.

This chain joins TRBV11-2 and TRBJ2-7; 8 nucleotides align to TRBD1. The CDR3 contains 15 residues. V shed 8 bases, J shed 1 base, and the junction held 10 bases outside the gene matches. The germline V gene has CDR1 SGHAT and CDR2 FQNNGV. The DNA for the CDR3 is TGTGCCAGCTGCCCCCGGGACAGGAGGTCCTACGAGCAGTACTTC. Translating it yields CASCPRDRRSYEQYF. The variable domain in full, completed from reference TRBV11-2 and TRBJ2-7, reads EAGVAQSPRYKIIEKRQSVAFWCNPISGHATLYWYQQILGQGPKLLIQFQNNGVVDDSQLPKDRFSAERLKGVDSTLKIQPAKLEDSAVYLCASCPRDRRSYEQYFGPGTRLTVT.

The sample holds one count of this clone. The chain combines TRBV7-3 with TRBJ2-3; 7 positions agree with TRBD2. The CDR3 is 15 residues long. CDR1 and CDR2 from the germline V gene are SGHTA and FQGTGA. J gave up 2 bases and V 4 bases, and 6 bases lay outside the gene matches. The chain's CDR3 is CASSYSSGNTDTQYF. The CDR3 DNA reads as TGTGCCAGCAGCTATTCTAGCGGTAACACAGATACGCAGTATTTT.

The J gene is TRBJ2-5, the V gene TRBV6-6, with 9 bases fitting TRBD1. Germline assignment: CDR1 MNHNY and CDR2 SVGAGI (reference sequence). This CDR3 has 14 amino acids. Germline trimming cut 6 bases from V and 5 bases from J; bases unmatched to any gene: 7. CDR3 amino acids: CASRSTGGGETQYF. CDR3 DNA sequence: TGTGCCAGCAGATCAACAGGGGGCGGGGAGACCCAGTACTTC.

This rearrangement joins TRBV19 to TRBJ1-6; D possibly corresponds to TRBD1 (5 bases). The CDR3 has 14 amino acids. CDR1 is LNHDA, CDR2 SQIVND, per germline (reference sequence). Between the trimmed V and J ends, which lost 5 bases and 6 bases, there was a span of 11 bases. The DNA for the CDR3 is TGTGCCAGTAGTCCCGGGACGGTTAATTCACCCCTCCACTTT. It is translated as CASSPGTVNSPLHF.

J is TRBJ2-2 and V is TRBV5-1; 7 nucleotides agree with TRBD2. The CDR3 consists of 15 residues. The V gene's germline CDR1 is SGHRS and CDR2 YFSETQ. V dropped 0 bases and J dropped 6; count of bases not matched to a gene: 5. The CDR3 DNA follows: TGCGCCAGCAGCTTGGGGGCCGGGGGGTCCGGGGAGCTGTTTTTT. Translating it yields CASSLGAGGSGELFF. Full variable domain (remainder filled in from reference TRBV5-1 and TRBJ2-2): KAGVTQTPRYLIKTRGQQVTLSCSPISGHRSVSWYQQTPGQGLQFLFEYFSETQRNKGNFPGRFSGRQFSNSRSEMNVSTLELGDSALYLCASSLGAGGSGELFFGEGSRLTVL.

The rearrangement joins TRBV12-5 to TRBJ2-5; 10 positions agree with TRBD1. Germline CDR1 is LGHNT and CDR2 is FRNRAP. The CDR3 totals 15 residues. The ends lost 1 base at V and 4 bases at J; junction bases unmatched: 3. The CDR3 DNA reads TGTGCTAGTGGTTTGGGGACAGGGGGTGGAGAGACCCAGTACTTC. Its protein is CASGLGTGGGETQYF.

This chain uses TRBV19 with TRBJ2-3; 10 positions agree with TRBD2. Losses at the gene ends were 7 bases for V and 1 base for J; bases not matched to a gene: 5. This CDR3 has 15 amino acids. Germline V CDR1 and CDR2: LNHDA, SQIVND (reference sequence). CDR3 loop: CASNPTSGGTDTQYF. CDR3 in DNA: TGTGCCAGTAACCCCACTAGCGGGGGCACAGATACGCAGTATTTT.

This chain links TRBV7-2 with TRBJ2-7, with 8 bases identical to TRBD2. The germline CDR1 and CDR2 sequences are SGHTA and FQGNSA. This CDR3 has 15 residues. J gave up 6 bases and V 5 bases, and 12 bases lay outside the gene matches. CDR3 region: CASSIAGTRMGEQYF. The CDR3 region has the DNA TGTGCCAGCAGCATCGCTGGGACTAGGATGGGCGAGCAGTACTTC.

V is TRBV9 and J is TRBJ2-2; D could derive from TRBD1 or TRBD2 (6 bases each). This CDR3 has 16 residues. The germline gives CDR1 SGDLS, CDR2 YYNGEE. V was cut by 0 bases and J by 4 bases, with 13 bases left in between. In DNA, the CDR3 is TGTGCCAGCAGCGTAGCGGGGGCGTGGGCCACCGGGGAGCTGTTTTTT. It encodes CASSVAGAWATGELFF.

The chain uses TRBV10-3 and TRBJ2-5; TRBD2 agrees at 12 bases. Unmatched junction bases numbered 5, after V lost 10 bases and J lost 5 bases. The CDR3 consists of 13 residues. Per germline, CDR1 ENHRY and CDR2 SYGVKD. The CDR3 DNA reads TGTGCCACACTAGCGGGGGGCGGGGAGACCCAGTACTTC. This gives the protein CATLAGGGETQYF.

This clone is a singleton in its sample. The rearrangement uses TRBV7-2 and TRBJ2-5; 8 bases align to TRBD1. Trimming removed 5 bases from V and 2 bases from J; junction bases left unmatched: 4. The CDR3 length is 14 residues. Germline V gives CDR1 SGHTA, CDR2 FQGNSA. For the CDR3, the DNA is TGTGCCAGCAGCGTACGGGACAGGCAAGAGACCCAGTACTTC. Amino acid sequence: CASSVRDRQETQYF.

This clone has more than one count but fewer than ten. The chain joins TRBV5-4 to TRBJ1-1; D is perhaps TRBD1 (5 bases). This CDR3 has 16 amino acids. V lost 3 bases and J lost 1, with 16 bases in between. The germline V gene encodes CDR1 SGHNT and CDR2 YYREEE (reference sequence). As DNA, the CDR3 is TGTGCCAGCAGCTCCGCGGCTGACAGAAGGAACACTGAAGCTTTCTTT. Translated, it gives CASSSAADRRNTEAFF.

This chain uses TRBV19 with TRBJ2-2; 9 positions match TRBD2. V dropped 5 bases and J dropped 6; count of bases not matched to a gene: 16. From germline, CDR1 is LNHDA and CDR2 SQIVND (reference sequence). This CDR3 spans 18 amino acids. Here the CDR3 reads CASSARHGGLAGSGELFF. For the CDR3, the DNA is TGTGCCAGTAGTGCGCGACATGGGGGACTAGCTGGTTCCGGGGAGCTGTTTTTT. The full variable domain, its missing parts supplied by reference TRBV19 and TRBJ2-2, is DGGITQSPKYLFRKEGQNVTLSCEQNLNHDAMYWYRQDPGQGLRLIYYSQIVNDFQKGDIAEGYSVSREKKESFPLTVTSAQKNPTAFYLCASSARHGGLAGSGELFFGEGSRLTVL.

In this sample, this clone turned up once. The chain carries TRBV7-9 and TRBJ1-2, with TRBD1 identical over 8 bases. This CDR3 is 15 amino acids long. After removal of 8 bases from V and 8 bases from J, the junction contained 16 bases not matched to a gene. CDR1 and CDR2 from the germline V gene are SEHNR and FQNEAQ (reference sequence). The CDR3 bases are TGTGCCAGCCGCCCTACGGACAGGGAAGCTCGCGGCTACACCTTC. Protein product: CASRPTDREARGYTF.